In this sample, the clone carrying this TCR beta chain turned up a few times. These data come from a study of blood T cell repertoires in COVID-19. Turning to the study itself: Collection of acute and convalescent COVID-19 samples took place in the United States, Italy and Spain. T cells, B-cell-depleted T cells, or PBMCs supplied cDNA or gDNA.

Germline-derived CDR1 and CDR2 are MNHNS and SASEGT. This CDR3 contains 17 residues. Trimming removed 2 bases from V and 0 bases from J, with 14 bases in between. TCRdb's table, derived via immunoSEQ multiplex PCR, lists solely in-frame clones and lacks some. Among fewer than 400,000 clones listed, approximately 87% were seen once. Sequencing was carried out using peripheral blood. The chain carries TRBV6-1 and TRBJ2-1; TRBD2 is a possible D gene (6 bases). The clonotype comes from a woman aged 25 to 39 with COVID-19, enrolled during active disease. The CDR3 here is CASSEQGGGPSYNEQFF. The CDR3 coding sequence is TGTGCCAGCAGTGAACAGGGTGGAGGGCCCTCCTACAATGAGCAGTTCTTC.